The clone carrying this T cell receptor beta chain has more than one count but fewer than ten. No antigen is known for it. This specimen comes from a study of T-cell memory formation after mild COVID-19. Turning to the study itself: Each donor largely had its own TCR clusters. Study-wide points: From day 15 to 85, contracting clones were balanced between CD4 and CD8, whereas later expanders leaned toward CD4+. Some responding clones appeared in pre-infection memory, suggesting cross-reactive memory joined.

Constant-segment-primed 5'RACE gave TCR alpha and TCR beta cDNA libraries with sample barcodes and UMIs. From the 5' RACE reads, TCRdb called clonotypes with MiXCR, one entry per CDR3 protein. The sample includes hundreds of thousands of distinct CDR3 sequences, 15% to 20% of them seen just once. The germline gives CDR1 SNHLY, CDR2 FYNNEI. This CDR3 contains 14 residues. The V and J ends lost 6 bases and 5 bases, in that order; junction bases with no gene match: 8. The chain couples TRBV2 to TRBJ2-5, with 8 bases lining up with TRBD1. Specimen: PBMCs or a T cell subset sorted from them (not recorded which). This TCR came from a man aged 18 to 30 who had mild COVID-19 (a few samples of this study predate the infection). Cell type and time point are not known. CDR3 in DNA: TGTGCCAGCAGGAGCAGGGGGCTAGGGGAGACCCAGTACTTC. This sequence encodes CASRSRGLGETQYF.